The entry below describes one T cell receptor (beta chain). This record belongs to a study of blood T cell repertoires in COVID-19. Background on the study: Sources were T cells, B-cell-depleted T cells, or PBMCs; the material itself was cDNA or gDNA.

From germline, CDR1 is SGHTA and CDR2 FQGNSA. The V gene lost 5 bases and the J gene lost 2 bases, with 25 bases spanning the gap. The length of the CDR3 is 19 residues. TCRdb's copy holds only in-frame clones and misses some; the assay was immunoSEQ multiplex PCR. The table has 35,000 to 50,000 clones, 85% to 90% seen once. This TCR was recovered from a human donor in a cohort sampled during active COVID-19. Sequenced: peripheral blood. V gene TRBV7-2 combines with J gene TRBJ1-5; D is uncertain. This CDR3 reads CASSPIRRRAGAGNQPQHF. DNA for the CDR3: TGTGCCAGCAGCCCTATCCGGCGACGAGCGGGCGCAGGCAATCAGCCCCAGCATTTT.